These 22 T cell receptor beta chains came from one sample sequenced in a study of cytomegalovirus exposure and HLA in healthy donors. The table came from immunoSEQ multiplex PCR; TCRdb's copy has only in-frame clones and leaves some out. The sample includes 250,000 to 350,000 clones, 86% of them seen just once. The specimen was PBMCs. The receptors were gathered from a woman aged 18-29 years in good health and CMV-seronegative.

The V call is TRBV28, the J call TRBJ1-2, with TRBD1 matching 7 bases. CDR3 length equals 15 residues. From germline, CDR1 is MDHEN and CDR2 SYDVKM. Trimming cost V 10 bases and J 0 bases; bases outside gene matches: 11. For the CDR3, the DNA is TGTGCCACTGAGGGACAGAGATTCCCTAACTATGGCTACACCTTC. Amino acids: CATEGQRFPNYGYTF.

The rearrangement joins TRBV13 to TRBJ1-2; 10 bases line up with TRBD1. The CDR3 has 13 residues. Germline V CDR1 and CDR2: PRHDT, FYEKMQ (reference sequence). With 5 bases clipped from V and 6 bases from J, the junction kept 3 bases outside the gene matches. This CDR3 reads CASSRQGADGYTF. The CDR3 DNA follows: TGTGCCAGCAGCCGACAGGGGGCGGATGGCTACACCTTC.

This clone has just one count. J is TRBJ2-7 and V is TRBV27; 13 positions match TRBD2. The CDR3 totals 16 residues. The germline V gene encodes CDR1 MNHEY and CDR2 SMNVEV (reference sequence). The V and J ends lost 3 bases and 6 bases, in that order; junction bases with no gene match: 8. The CDR3 DNA reads as TGTGCCAGCAGTTTCCTACTAGCGGGAGGGCCGGGCGAGCAGTACTTC. Its protein is CASSFLLAGGPGEQYF.

The V and J genes are TRBV7-3 and TRBJ2-2; D is unclear. Trimming cost V 5 bases and J 3 bases, with 10 bases left between them. Germline CDR1 SGHTA, CDR2 FQGTGA. There are 14 residues in the CDR3. CDR3 in amino acids: CASSLIPDTGELFF. CDR3 in DNA: TGTGCCAGCAGCCTCATACCGGACACCGGGGAGCTGTTTTTT. Filled out from reference TRBV7-3 and TRBJ2-2, the complete variable domain reads GAGVSQTPSNKVTEKGKYVELRCDPISGHTALYWYRQSLGQGPEFLIYFQGTGAADDSGLPNDRFFAVRPEGSVSTLKIQRTERGDSAVYLCASSLIPDTGELFFGEGSRLTVL.

This clone was observed a handful of times. The chain is built from TRBV5-4 and TRBJ2-3; 7 nucleotides match TRBD2. The CDR3 totals 14 residues. Germline V gene lookup returns CDR1 SGHNT and CDR2 YYREEE (reference sequence). Trimming took 1 base from V and 1 from J; bases not matched to a gene: 0. The CDR3 loop is CASSLTSGTDTQYF. The CDR3 DNA is TGTGCCAGCAGCTTGACTAGCGGCACAGATACGCAGTATTTT.

This chain connects TRBV6-5 to TRBJ1-5, with a weak D call TRBD1 (5 bases). CDR1 is MNHEY, CDR2 SVGAGI, per germline. This CDR3 contains 15 residues. V lost 10 bases, J lost 3 bases, and 19 bases lay in between. The CDR3 nucleotides read TGTGCCACCTGCCTAGGGGCTGGGTCCAATCAGCCCCAGCATTTT. Its protein is CATCLGAGSNQPQHF.

The rearrangement joins TRBV2 to TRBJ1-2; D unresolved. The CDR3 consists of 13 residues. Per the germline V gene, CDR1 is SNHLY and CDR2 is FYNNEI. V gave up 3 bases and J gave up 8 bases, with 13 bases separating them. In DNA form, the CDR3 reads TGTGCCAGCAGTGATTTAGACGGGAGGGGCTACACCTTC. The encoded protein is CASSDLDGRGYTF.

Written as DNA, the CDR3 is TGTGCCAGCAGCAAAGGGGCAGACCTTACCTACGAGCAGTACTTC. Translating gives CASSKGADLTYEQYF. The rearrangement joins TRBV7-9 to TRBJ2-7, with D possibly being TRBD1 (5 bases). Looked up from germline, CDR1 is SEHNR and CDR2 is FQNEAQ (reference sequence). The CDR3 runs 15 residues. V lost 5 bases and J lost 2, with 16 bases in between.

J is TRBJ2-7 and V is TRBV19; no firm D call. This CDR3 spans 13 amino acids. Germline CDR1 LNHDA, CDR2 SQIVND (reference sequence). Trimming stripped 0 bases from V and 4 bases from J, with 7 bases between. The CDR3 here is CASSIDGRYEQYF. The CDR3 DNA is TGTGCCAGTAGTATAGATGGCAGGTACGAGCAGTACTTC. The full variable domain, in which reference TRBV19 and TRBJ2-7 provide the parts outside the CDR3, is DGGITQSPKYLFRKEGQNVTLSCEQNLNHDAMYWYRQDPGQGLRLIYYSQIVNDFQKGDIAEGYSVSREKKESFPLTVTSAQKNPTAFYLCASSIDGRYEQYFGPGTRLTVT.

The chain recombines TRBV5-1 with TRBJ2-5; weak D call: TRBD1 (6 bases). V lost 4 bases and J 6 bases, leaving 13 bases between the germline ends. The CDR3 runs 13 residues. Germline loops: CDR1 SGHRS, CDR2 YFSETQ. The DNA for the CDR3 is TGCGCCAGCAGCCCATCAGGGGCAAAGACCCAGTACTTC. It yields the protein CASSPSGAKTQYF.

As concerns this clone: The same CDR3 arises from other DNA sequences in this sample as well. CDR3 sequence (DNA): TGCGCCAGCAGCTTACTAGCGGGCCGCACAGATACGCAGTATTTT. Its translation is CASSLLAGRTDTQYF. This chain uses TRBV5-1 with TRBJ2-3, with 9 bases identical to TRBD2. CDR3 size: 15 residues. Germline values: CDR1 SGHRS, CDR2 YFSETQ. The V segment lost 2 bases and the J segment 1 base; nucleotides outside the gene matches: 2.

J is TRBJ2-7 and V is TRBV6-1; 9 nucleotides align to TRBD1. Germline V gene data show CDR1 as MNHNS and CDR2 as SASEGT. V was clipped by 5 bases and J by 5 bases; unmatched bases: 7. The CDR3 has 14 amino acids. DNA for the CDR3: TGTGCCAGCAGTAAGACAGGGGGGGGAAACGAGCAGTACTTC. Its protein is CASSKTGGGNEQYF.

J is TRBJ2-5 and V is TRBV2, with a possible D match to TRBD1 (6 bases). Per the germline V gene, CDR1 is SNHLY and CDR2 is FYNNEI. This CDR3 has 14 amino acids. The V gene lost 6 bases and the J gene lost 5 bases, with 16 bases spanning the gap. CDR3 amino acids: CASSDTGPGETQYF. CDR3 in DNA: TGTGCCAGCAGCGACACAGGGCCCGGGGAGACCCAGTACTTC.

This clone was recorded only once. Germline and junction disagree at one end, which may indicate a read error. V and J are TRBV29-1 and TRBJ1-1; possible D gene TRBD1, 6 bases. Germline V gene lookup returns CDR1 SQVTM and CDR2 ANQGSEA. CDR3 length equals 12 residues. The CDR3 sequence: CSVGRGDTKAFF. The DNA of the CDR3 is TGCAGCGTTGGACGGGGGGACACTAAAGCTTTCTTT.

The chain employs TRBV12-5 and TRBJ2-3, with TRBD1 identical over 7 bases. The germline V gene has CDR1 LGHNT and CDR2 FRNRAP. The V segment lost 1 base and the J segment 0 bases; nucleotides outside the gene matches: 4. This CDR3 is 16 amino acids long. CDR3 bases: TGTGCTAGTGGTTTGGGGGGACAGTCTAGCACAGATACGCAGTATTTT. The encoded protein is CASGLGGQSSTDTQYF.

V usage is TRBV25-1 and J usage is TRBJ2-1; 11 nucleotides agree with TRBD2. J gave up 4 bases and V 4 bases, and 6 bases lay outside the gene matches. Germline CDR1 reads MGHDK; CDR2 reads SYGVNS. The CDR3 length is 16 residues. The CDR3 DNA follows: TGTGCCAGCAGTGTAGAGGGACTAGCGGCGTACAATGAGCAGTTCTTC. It translates to CASSVEGLAAYNEQFF.

V gene TRBV6-1 combines with J gene TRBJ2-2; TRBD2 might be the D (6 bases). CDR1 is MNHNS and CDR2 is SASEGT in the germline V gene. The CDR3 runs to 15 residues. Trimming removed 0 bases from V and 7 bases from J, with 12 bases in between. CDR3 amino acids: CASSEALRGSGELFF. CDR3 DNA: TGTGCCAGCAGTGAAGCGCTCCGGGGGAGCGGGGAGCTGTTTTTT.

The chain uses TRBV27 and TRBJ2-1, with no clear D. The CDR3 totals 11 residues. Germline V gene lookup returns CDR1 MNHEY and CDR2 SMNVEV (reference sequence). V was shortened by 5 bases and J by 6 bases, with 5 bases between the two germline ends. CDR3 sequence: CASSRGNEQFF. The CDR3 bases are TGTGCCAGCAGTCGAGGCAATGAGCAGTTCTTC.

The chain combines TRBV6-5 with TRBJ2-1; TRBD1 might be the D (5 bases). V was shortened by 2 bases and J by 2 bases, with 10 bases between the two germline ends. Germline V gene lookup returns CDR1 MNHEY and CDR2 SVGAGI. CDR3 length: 15 residues. The CDR3 here is CASSYSGRAYNEQFF. The CDR3 DNA reads TGTGCCAGCAGTTACAGTGGCAGGGCCTACAATGAGCAGTTCTTC.

The CDR3 DNA sequence: TGTGCCAGCAGTTACCCACGGACAGAAGAGACCCAGTACTTC. This gives the protein CASSYPRTEETQYF. The chain couples TRBV6-6 to TRBJ2-5, with a possible D match to TRBD1 (6 bases). Deletions cut 2 bases from V and 3 bases from J, with 10 bases between. In germline, CDR1 is MNHNY, CDR2 SVGAGI (reference sequence). This CDR3 contains 14 residues.

The chain recombines TRBV15 with TRBJ2-1; D might be TRBD2 (6 bases). The ends were cut back, 5 bases at V and 7 bases at J, with 24 bases in the middle. The CDR3 consists of 17 residues. The germline V gene has CDR1 LNHNV and CDR2 YYDKDF (reference sequence). The CDR3 bases are TGTGCCACCAGCGTACTAACGGGAGTGTCAGAAAGTAATGAGCAGTTCTTC. Residues: CATSVLTGVSESNEQFF.

This chain uses TRBV14 with TRBJ2-7, with 9 bases that match TRBD1. Germline V CDR1 and CDR2: SGHDN, FVKESK. With V trimmed by 4 bases and J by 2 bases, 3 bases remained unmatched. This CDR3 spans 14 amino acids. CDR3 loop: CASSPGQGPYEQYF. The CDR3 nucleotides read TGTGCCAGCAGCCCGGGACAGGGACCCTACGAGCAGTACTTC. Filled out from reference TRBV14 and TRBJ2-7, the complete variable domain reads EAGVTQFPSHSVIEKGQTVTLRCDPISGHDNLYWYRRVMGKEIKFLLHFVKESKQDESGMPNNRFLAERTGGTYSTLKVQPAELEDSGVYFCASSPGQGPYEQYFGPGTRLTVT.